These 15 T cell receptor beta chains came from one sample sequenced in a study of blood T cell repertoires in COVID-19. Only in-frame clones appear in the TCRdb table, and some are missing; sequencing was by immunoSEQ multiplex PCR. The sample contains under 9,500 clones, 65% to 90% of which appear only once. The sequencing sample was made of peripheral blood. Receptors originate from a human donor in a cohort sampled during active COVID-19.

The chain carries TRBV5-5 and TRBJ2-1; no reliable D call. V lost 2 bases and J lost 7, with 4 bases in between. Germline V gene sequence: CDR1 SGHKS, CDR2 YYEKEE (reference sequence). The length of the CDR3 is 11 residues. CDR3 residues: CASSFGNEQFF. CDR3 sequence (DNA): TGTGCCAGCAGCTTCGGGAATGAGCAGTTCTTC. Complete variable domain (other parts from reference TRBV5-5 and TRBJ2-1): DAGVTQSPTHLIKTRGQQVTLRCSPISGHKSVSWYQQVLGQGPQFIFQYYEKEERGRGNFPDRFSARQFPNYSSELNVNALLLGDSALYLCASSFGNEQFFGPGTRLTVL.

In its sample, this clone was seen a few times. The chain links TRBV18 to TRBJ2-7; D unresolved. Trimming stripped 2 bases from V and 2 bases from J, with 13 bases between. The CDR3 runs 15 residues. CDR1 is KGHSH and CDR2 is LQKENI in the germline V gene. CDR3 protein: CASSPTRGRAYEQYF. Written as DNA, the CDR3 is TGTGCCAGCTCACCAACCAGAGGTAGAGCCTACGAGCAGTACTTC.

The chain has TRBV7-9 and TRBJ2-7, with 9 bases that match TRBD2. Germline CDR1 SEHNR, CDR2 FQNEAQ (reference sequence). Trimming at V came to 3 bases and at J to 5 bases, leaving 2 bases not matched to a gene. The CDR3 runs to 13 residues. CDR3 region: CASSFGGRDEQYF. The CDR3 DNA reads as TGTGCCAGCAGCTTCGGCGGGAGGGACGAGCAGTACTTC.

DNA of the CDR3: TGTGCCACCCAGCGGGGTCTGAACACTGAAGCTTTCTTT. Its translation is CATQRGLNTEAFF. The chain has TRBV19 and TRBJ1-1; the D is unclear. Between the trimmed V and J ends, which lost 10 bases and 0 bases, there was a span of 12 bases. In germline, CDR1 is LNHDA, CDR2 SQIVND (reference sequence). This CDR3 is 13 amino acids long.

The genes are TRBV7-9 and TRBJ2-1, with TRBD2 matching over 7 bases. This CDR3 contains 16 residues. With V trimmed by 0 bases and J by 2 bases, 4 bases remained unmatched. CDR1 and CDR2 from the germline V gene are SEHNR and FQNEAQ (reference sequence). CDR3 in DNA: TGTGCCAGCAGCTTAGCGGGAGGGCCGCCCTACAATGAGCAGTTCTTC. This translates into CASSLAGGPPYNEQFF.

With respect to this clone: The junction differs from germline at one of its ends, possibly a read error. CDR3 amino acids: CSASGGIGLF. As DNA, the CDR3 is TGCAGTGCTAGCGGAGGCATAGGACTCTTC. The chain couples TRBV20-1 to TRBJ2-1; TRBD2 is a possible D gene (5 bases). Germline V lookup: CDR1 DFQATT, CDR2 SNEGSKA (reference sequence). The CDR3 consists of 10 residues.

CDR3 nucleotides: TGTGCCAGCAGCTTTAAACTAGCGGGAGAAAGGGAAAAGTTCTTC. Encoded protein: CASSFKLAGEREKFF. The chain recombines TRBV7-2 with TRBJ2-1; 11 bases align to TRBD2. This CDR3 has 15 residues. Per germline, CDR1 SGHTA and CDR2 FQGNSA. J gave up 14 bases and V 3 bases, and 12 bases lay outside the gene matches.

This chain's CDR3 is CASSRDRVSGNTIYF. CDR3 nucleotide sequence: TGCGCCAGCAGCCGGGACAGGGTCTCTGGAAACACCATATATTTT. The genes are TRBV5-1 and TRBJ1-3; TRBD1 aligns across 9 bases. CDR1 and CDR2 from the germline V gene are SGHRS and YFSETQ. The CDR3 length is 15 residues. With 4 bases clipped from V and 0 bases from J, the junction kept 2 bases outside the gene matches.

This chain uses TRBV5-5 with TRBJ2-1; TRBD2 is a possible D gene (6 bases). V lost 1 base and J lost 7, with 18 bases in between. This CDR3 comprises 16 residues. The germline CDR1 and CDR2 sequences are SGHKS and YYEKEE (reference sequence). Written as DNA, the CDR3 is TGTGCCAGCAGCTTGTCGTGGGAGGTAACTATGAATGAGCAGTTCTTC. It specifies CASSLSWEVTMNEQFF.

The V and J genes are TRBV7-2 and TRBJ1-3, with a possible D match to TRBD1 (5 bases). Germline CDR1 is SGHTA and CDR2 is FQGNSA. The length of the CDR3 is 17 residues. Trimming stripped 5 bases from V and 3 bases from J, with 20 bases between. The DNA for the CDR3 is TGTGCCAGCAGCCTGGGACTGACAGAGATCTTTGGAAACACCATATATTTT. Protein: CASSLGLTEIFGNTIYF. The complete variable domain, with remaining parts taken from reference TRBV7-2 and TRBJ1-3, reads GAGVSQSPSNKVTEKGKDVELRCDPISGHTALYWYRQSLGQGLEFLIYFQGNSAPDKSGLPSDRFSAERTGGSVSTLTIQRTQQEDSAVYLCASSLGLTEIFGNTIYFGEGSWLTVV.

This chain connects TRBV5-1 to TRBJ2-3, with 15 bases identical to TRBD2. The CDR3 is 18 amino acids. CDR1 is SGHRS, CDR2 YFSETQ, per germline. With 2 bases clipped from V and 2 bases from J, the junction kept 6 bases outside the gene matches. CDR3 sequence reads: CASSFGLAGGPTTDTQYF. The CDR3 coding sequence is TGCGCCAGCAGCTTTGGACTAGCGGGAGGGCCTACCACAGATACGCAGTATTTT.

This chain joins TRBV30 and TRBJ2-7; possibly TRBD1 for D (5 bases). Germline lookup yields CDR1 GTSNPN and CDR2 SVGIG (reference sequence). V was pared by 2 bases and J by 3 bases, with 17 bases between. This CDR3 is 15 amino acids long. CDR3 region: CAWSKRTKGFYEQYF. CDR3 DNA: TGTGCCTGGAGTAAAAGGACCAAGGGGTTCTACGAGCAGTACTTC. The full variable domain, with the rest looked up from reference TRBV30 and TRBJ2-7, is SQTIHQWPATLVQPVGSPLSLECTVEGTSNPNLYWYRQAAGRGLQLLFYSVGIGQISSEVPQNLSASRPQDRQFILSSKKLLLSDSGFYLCAWSKRTKGFYEQYFGPGTRLTVT.

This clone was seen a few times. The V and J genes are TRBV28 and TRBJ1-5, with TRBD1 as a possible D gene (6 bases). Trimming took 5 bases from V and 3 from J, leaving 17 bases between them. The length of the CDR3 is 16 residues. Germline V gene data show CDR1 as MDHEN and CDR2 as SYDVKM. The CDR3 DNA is TGTGCCAGCAGTCACTATCGACAGGCCCCCAATCAGCCCCAGCATTTT. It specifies CASSHYRQAPNQPQHF.

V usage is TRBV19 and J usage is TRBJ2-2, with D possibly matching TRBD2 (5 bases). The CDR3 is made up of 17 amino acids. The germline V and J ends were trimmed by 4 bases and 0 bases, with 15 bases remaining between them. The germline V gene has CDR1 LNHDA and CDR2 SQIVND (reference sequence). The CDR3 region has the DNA TGTGCCAGTAGTACCTACTTTAGCGTATCGAACACCGGGGAGCTGTTTTTT. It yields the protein CASSTYFSVSNTGELFF.

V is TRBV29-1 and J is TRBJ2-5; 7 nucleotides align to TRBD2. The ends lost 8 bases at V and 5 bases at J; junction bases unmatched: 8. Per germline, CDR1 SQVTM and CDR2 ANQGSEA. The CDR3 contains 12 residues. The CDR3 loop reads CSLWGGRETQYF. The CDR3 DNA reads TGCAGCCTGTGGGGGGGGAGGGAGACCCAGTACTTC.